Presented here are 9 T cell receptor beta chains from one specimen sequenced in a study of blood T cell repertoires in COVID-19. The data were produced by immunoSEQ multiplex PCR, yet TCRdb's version contains in-frame clones alone and is incomplete. The sample lists approximately 300,000 clones, roughly 88% occurring once. Sequenced: peripheral blood. These receptors all stem from a woman in her forties or fifties with acute or convalescent COVID-19.

This sequence joins TRBV28 and TRBJ2-3; TRBD2 agrees at 15 bases. V shed 4 bases, J shed 0 bases, and the junction held 11 bases outside the gene matches. Germline V gives CDR1 MDHEN, CDR2 SYDVKM. The CDR3 consists of 20 residues. The CDR3, as DNA: TGTGCCAGCAGTTCTCTCCCGGGACTAGCGGGAGGCAGTAGCACAGATACGCAGTATTTT. Translation: CASSSLPGLAGGSSTDTQYF.

The chain carries TRBV18 and TRBJ2-3, with 12 bases that match TRBD2. The J segment lost 4 bases and the V segment lost 3 bases, leaving 2 bases of the junction unmatched. Germline CDR1 KGHSH, CDR2 LQKENI. CDR3 size: 15 residues. CDR3 nucleotide sequence: TGTGCCAGCTCACCCCCTAGCGGGAGGGCAGATACGCAGTATTTT. As protein: CASSPPSGRADTQYF.

The chain recombines TRBV3-1 (or the pseudogene TRBV3-2) with TRBJ2-5, with D tentatively TRBD1 (5 bases). Germline loops: CDR1 LGHDT, CDR2 YNNKEL (reference sequence). Trimming left V 3 bases short and J 5 bases short, with 7 bases between. The CDR3 extends over 12 amino acids. The CDR3 sequence: CASSHPGETQYF. The DNA of the CDR3 is TGTGCCAGCAGCCATCCAGGGGAGACCCAGTACTTC.

This sequence joins TRBV4-1 and TRBJ2-7; 10 bases agree with TRBD2. Germline CDR1 reads MGHRA; CDR2 reads YSYEKL. Trimming removed 6 bases from V and 3 bases from J; junction bases left unmatched: 5. This CDR3 spans 14 amino acids. In nucleotides, the CDR3 is TGCGCCAGCAGAGCGGTAGCGGGGGGCTACGAGCAGTACTTC. This translates into CASRAVAGGYEQYF.

The V call is TRBV7-2, the J call TRBJ2-5; unclear D gene. This CDR3 contains 12 residues. CDR1 is SGHTA, CDR2 FQGNSA, per germline. Trimming removed 2 bases from V and 4 bases from J, with 5 bases in between. The chain's CDR3 is CASSLSVETQYF. For the CDR3, the DNA is TGTGCCAGCAGCTTATCGGTAGAGACCCAGTACTTC.

V gene TRBV30 combines with J gene TRBJ1-1; a weak D match, TRBD1 (5 bases). V gave up 5 bases and J gave up 3 bases, with 19 bases separating them. This CDR3 is 15 amino acids long. CDR1 and CDR2 from the germline V gene are GTSNPN and SVGIG (reference sequence). This CDR3 reads CAWALGLLSDTEAFF. For the CDR3, the DNA is TGTGCCTGGGCCCTGGGACTCCTAAGCGACACTGAAGCTTTCTTT. The full variable domain, its missing parts supplied by reference TRBV30 and TRBJ1-1, is SQTIHQWPATLVQPVGSPLSLECTVEGTSNPNLYWYRQAAGRGLQLLFYSVGIGQISSEVPQNLSASRPQDRQFILSSKKLLLSDSGFYLCAWALGLLSDTEAFFGQGTRLTVV.

The J gene is TRBJ1-5, the V gene TRBV7-2; D unclear. CDR3 length: 15 residues. From germline, CDR1 is SGHTA and CDR2 FQGNSA. Deletions cut 0 bases from V and 2 bases from J, with 8 bases between. CDR3 amino acids: CASSLAVTGNQPQHF. The CDR3, as DNA: TGTGCCAGCAGCTTAGCGGTTACGGGCAATCAGCCCCAGCATTTT.

This rearrangement joins TRBV7-9 to TRBJ2-5, with D possibly being TRBD2 (5 bases). The CDR3 has 13 amino acids. Trimming stripped 3 bases from V and 7 bases from J, with 12 bases between. Germline loops: CDR1 SEHNR, CDR2 FQNEAQ (reference sequence). CDR3 DNA: TGTGCCAGCAGCTTCAGGCCTGGAGGGACCCAGTACTTC. Residues: CASSFRPGGTQYF.

The chain recombines TRBV6-5 with TRBJ2-5; D call uncertain. Germline loops: CDR1 MNHEY, CDR2 SVGAGI. The CDR3 covers 14 residues. Trimming removed 2 bases from V and 5 bases from J, with 12 bases in between. The CDR3 DNA follows: TGTGCCAGCAGTTACAGTGTCGGGTTGGAGACCCAGTACTTC. Encoded protein: CASSYSVGLETQYF.